Below, 5 T cell receptor beta chains from the same sample are listed, as sequenced in a study of T cell responses to AZD1222 COVID-19 vaccine (dated by TCRdb to 2020 to 2023). Libraries were made using the immunoSEQ multiplex PCR assay. TCRdb limited this immuneACCESS table to in-frame rearrangements with V and J called. A share of clones is missing; checked studies link under half to unresolved V genes, and the rest is unexplained. This sample gives 75,000 to 90,000 clones in total; approximately 90% of them show up just once. The ten largest account for under 35% of the sample. The time point label, read with the paper, signifies: about 28 days (+/-7) after the second vaccine dose. The sequences come from peripheral blood, collected 28 days after the second AZD1222 dose. The receptors originated from an adult who received the AZD1222 COVID-19 vaccine.

The CDR3 coding sequence is TGTGCCAGCTCACCACAAGACAGGGGAACCTATGGCTACACCTTC. Translated, it gives CASSPQDRGTYGYTF. This rearrangement joins TRBV18 to TRBJ1-2; 8 nucleotides line up with TRBD1. The CDR3 extends over 15 amino acids. Looked up from germline, CDR1 is KGHSH and CDR2 is LQKENI. Germline trimming cut 1 base from V and 4 bases from J; bases unmatched to any gene: 5.

The rearrangement joins TRBV2 to TRBJ2-1; 10 nucleotides agree with TRBD2. The trim removed 6 bases at V and 4 bases at J, leaving 3 bases unmatched. The CDR3 contains 14 residues. CDR1 is SNHLY, CDR2 FYNNEI, per germline. The CDR3 here is CASRGLAEYNEQFF. The CDR3 coding sequence is TGTGCCAGCAGAGGACTAGCGGAGTACAATGAGCAGTTCTTC. Combining the CDR3 with reference TRBV2 and TRBJ2-1 gives the whole variable domain EPEVTQTPSHQVTQMGQEVILRCVPISNHLYFYWYRQILGQKVEFLVSFYNNEISEKSEIFDDQFSVERPDGSNFTLKIRSTKLEDSAMYFCASRGLAEYNEQFFGPGTRLTVL.

This clone was counted between two and nine times. This chain links TRBV2 with TRBJ2-7; a possible D gene is TRBD1 (6 bases). Germline CDR1 reads SNHLY; CDR2 reads FYNNEI. Trimming removed 5 bases at V and 1 base at J, with 12 bases between. The CDR3 spans 14 residues. The CDR3 DNA sequence: TGTGCCAGCAGTTCAAAGACAGGTTCCTACGAGCAGTACTTC. It encodes CASSSKTGSYEQYF.

The chain has TRBV11-3 and TRBJ2-1; 11 nucleotides agree with TRBD2. The V gene's germline CDR1 is SGHNT and CDR2 YENEEA. V lost 6 bases, J lost 4 bases, and 8 bases stayed unmatched. The CDR3 length is 16 residues. The CDR3 sequence: CASSTSGSWLYNEQFF. The DNA for the CDR3 is TGTGCCAGCAGTACTAGCGGGAGTTGGCTGTACAATGAGCAGTTCTTC. The full variable domain, completed using reference TRBV11-3 and TRBJ2-1, is EAGVVQSPRYKIIEKKQPVAFWCNPISGHNTLYWYLQNLGQGPELLIRYENEEAVDDSQLPKDRFSAERLKGVDSTLKIQPAELGDSAVYLCASSTSGSWLYNEQFFGPGTRLTVL.

The rearrangement uses TRBV5-1 and TRBJ2-1; no clear D. Germline CDR1 and CDR2: SGHRS and YFSETQ. This CDR3 comprises 14 residues. Trimming took off 0 bases at V and 2 bases at J, with 6 bases between the two ends. CDR3 loop: CASSLETPYNEQFF. For the CDR3, the DNA is TGCGCCAGCAGCTTGGAGACTCCCTACAATGAGCAGTTCTTC.